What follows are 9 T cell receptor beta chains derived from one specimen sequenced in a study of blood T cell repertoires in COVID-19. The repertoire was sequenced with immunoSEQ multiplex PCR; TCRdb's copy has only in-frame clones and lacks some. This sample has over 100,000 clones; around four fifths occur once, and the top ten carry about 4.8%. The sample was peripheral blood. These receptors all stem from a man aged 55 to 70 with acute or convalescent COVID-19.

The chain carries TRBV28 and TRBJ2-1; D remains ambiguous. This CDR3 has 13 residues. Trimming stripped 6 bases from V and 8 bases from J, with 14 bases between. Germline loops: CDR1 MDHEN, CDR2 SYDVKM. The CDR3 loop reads CASSQVQRHEQFF. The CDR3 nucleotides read TGTGCCAGCAGCCAAGTCCAGCGACATGAGCAGTTCTTC.

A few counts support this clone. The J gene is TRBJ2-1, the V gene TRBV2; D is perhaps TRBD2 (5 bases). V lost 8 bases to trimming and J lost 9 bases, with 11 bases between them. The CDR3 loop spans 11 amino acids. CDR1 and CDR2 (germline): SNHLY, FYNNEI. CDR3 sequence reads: CASGREFEQFF. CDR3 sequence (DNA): TGTGCCAGCGGTAGGGAGTTTGAGCAGTTCTTC.

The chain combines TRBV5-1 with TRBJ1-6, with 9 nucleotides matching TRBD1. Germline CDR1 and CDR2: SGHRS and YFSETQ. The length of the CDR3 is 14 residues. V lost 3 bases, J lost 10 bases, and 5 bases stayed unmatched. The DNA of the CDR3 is TGCGCCAGCAGCTCGGGACAGGGAGACTCACCCCTCCACTTT. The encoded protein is CASSSGQGDSPLHF.

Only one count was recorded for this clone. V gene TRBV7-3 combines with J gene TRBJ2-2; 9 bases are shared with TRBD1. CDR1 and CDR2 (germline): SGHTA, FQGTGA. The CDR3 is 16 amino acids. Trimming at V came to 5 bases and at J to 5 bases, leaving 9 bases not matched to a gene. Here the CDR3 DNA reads TGTGCCAGCAGCCCCCCCAACAGGGGGCGGACCGGGGAGCTGTTTTTT. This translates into CASSPPNRGRTGELFF.

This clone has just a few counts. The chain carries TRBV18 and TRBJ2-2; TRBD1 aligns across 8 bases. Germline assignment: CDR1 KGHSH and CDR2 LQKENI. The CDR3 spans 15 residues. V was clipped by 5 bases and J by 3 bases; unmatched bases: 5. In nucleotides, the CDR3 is TGTGCCAGCTCAACTTACAGGGGGGACACCGGGGAGCTGTTTTTT. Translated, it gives CASSTYRGDTGELFF.

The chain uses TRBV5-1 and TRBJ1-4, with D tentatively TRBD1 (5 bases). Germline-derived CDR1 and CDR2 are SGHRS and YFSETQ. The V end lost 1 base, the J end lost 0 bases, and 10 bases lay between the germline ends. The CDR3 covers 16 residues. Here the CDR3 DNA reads TGCGCCAGCAGCTTGACAGGCCCGTCAACTAATGAAAAACTGTTTTTT. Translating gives CASSLTGPSTNEKLFF.

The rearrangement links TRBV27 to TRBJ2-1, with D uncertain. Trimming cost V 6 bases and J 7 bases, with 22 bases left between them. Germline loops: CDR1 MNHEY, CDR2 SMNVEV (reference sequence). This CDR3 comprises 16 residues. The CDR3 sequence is CASRAGLRHTVNEQFF. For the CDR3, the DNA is TGTGCCAGCAGGGCCGGGTTGCGGCATACCGTGAATGAGCAGTTCTTC.

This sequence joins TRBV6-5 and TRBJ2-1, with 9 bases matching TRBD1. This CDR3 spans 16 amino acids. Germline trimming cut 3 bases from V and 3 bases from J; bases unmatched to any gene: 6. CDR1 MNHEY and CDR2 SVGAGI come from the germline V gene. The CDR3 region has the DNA TGTGCCAGCAGTTATCTCGACAGGGGGAACTACAATGAGCAGTTCTTC. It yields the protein CASSYLDRGNYNEQFF.

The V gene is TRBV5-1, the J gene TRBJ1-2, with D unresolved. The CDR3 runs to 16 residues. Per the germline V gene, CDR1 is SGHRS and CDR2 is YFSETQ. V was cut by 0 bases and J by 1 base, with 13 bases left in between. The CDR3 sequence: CASSLDAPTFNYGYTF. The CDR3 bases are TGCGCCAGCAGCTTGGATGCTCCTACCTTTAACTATGGCTACACCTTC.